This TCR beta chain was identified in a study of T cell responses to AZD1222 COVID-19 vaccine. Study-wide results and limits: Vaccination with two AZD1222 doses was followed by a rise in Spike-specific TCR breadth and depth. Baseline antibody screening turned up just six seropositive AZD1222 recipients. The sample set comprised mostly white British donors with more females, and clonal diversity was possibly underestimated. Reportedly, close to half of spike-specific TCRs are directed against unmutated variant regions.

Of note for this clone: Its antigen remains unidentified.

Method: immunoSEQ multiplex PCR; TCRdb's copy keeps in-frame clones and lacks some. The table includes some 120,000 clones, roughly 91% detected once. Deletions cut 0 bases from V and 4 bases from J, with 9 bases between. CDR3 length: 14 amino acids. Germline CDR1 reads LGHDT; CDR2 reads YNNKEL (reference sequence). Specimen: peripheral blood, collected on day 0 of AZD1222 vaccination. The receptor comes from an adult in good health. V gene TRBV3-1 (or the pseudogene TRBV3-2) combines with J gene TRBJ1-2, with unresolved D. The CDR3 loop is CASSQEESSYGYTF. The CDR3 DNA follows: TGTGCCAGCAGCCAAGAGGAGAGCTCCTATGGCTACACCTTC.